Listed here are 20 T cell receptor beta chains from one sample, sequenced in a study of blood T cell repertoires in COVID-19. The method was immunoSEQ multiplex PCR; TCRdb's version includes in-frame clones alone and lacks a portion of them. This table holds hundreds of thousands of clones, approximately 84% found once. Sequencing used peripheral blood. The source of these receptors is a human donor in a cohort sampled during active COVID-19.

V and J are TRBV4-2 and TRBJ2-7, with a tentative D call TRBD2 (6 bases). The germline gives CDR1 LGHNA, CDR2 YNFKEQ. Between the trimmed V and J ends, which lost 4 bases and 0 bases, there was a span of 16 bases. This CDR3 is 16 amino acids long. CDR3 in DNA: TGTGCCAGCAGCCCGGAGGGCAGTTTCGCCTCCTACGAGCAGTACTTC. Translating it yields CASSPEGSFASYEQYF.

This chain connects TRBV5-4 to TRBJ2-7; maybe TRBD2 (5 bases). Looked up from germline, CDR1 is SGHNT and CDR2 is YYREEE (reference sequence). V was pared by 0 bases and J by 1 base, with 8 bases between. The CDR3 is 14 residues long. The CDR3 nucleotides are TGTGCCAGCAGCTTGGGCCCGGGGTCCTACGAGCAGTACTTC. It specifies CASSLGPGSYEQYF.

The chain uses TRBV5-4 and TRBJ2-7; TRBD1 matches 11 bases. Germline-derived CDR1 and CDR2 are SGHNT and YYREEE (reference sequence). Trimming took 6 bases from V and 6 from J; bases not matched to a gene: 11. There are 15 residues in the CDR3. The CDR3 DNA sequence: TGTGCCAGCAAAGGGACAGGGGGAGAGTATGGCGAGCAGTACTTC. It codes for CASKGTGGEYGEQYF.

The chain is built from TRBV29-1 and TRBJ2-7; 7 bases are shared with TRBD2. Germline CDR1 reads SQVTM; CDR2 reads ANQGSEA. J was trimmed by 4 bases and V by 6 bases; bases with no gene match: 3. The CDR3 contains 11 residues. In DNA form, the CDR3 reads TGCAGCGTGGGGGGGGAATACGAGCAGTACTTC. Translating it yields CSVGGEYEQYF.

With regard to this clone: Other DNA sequences from this sample encode an identical CDR3 as well. The chain couples TRBV18 to TRBJ1-6; D is perhaps TRBD1 (5 bases). V dropped 2 bases and J dropped 5 bases, with 10 bases sitting between them. This CDR3 region has 15 residues. Germline assignment: CDR1 KGHSH and CDR2 LQKENI. CDR3 sequence: CASSPGRGHNSPLHF. CDR3 DNA: TGTGCCAGCTCACCAGGGAGGGGCCATAATTCACCCCTCCACTTT.

This rearrangement joins TRBV7-9 to TRBJ1-1, with D possibly matching TRBD1 (6 bases). The CDR3 covers 17 residues. Trimming cost V 2 bases and J 6 bases, with 22 bases left between them. Germline values: CDR1 SEHNR, CDR2 FQNEAQ (reference sequence). The CDR3 sequence is CASSLTPAGRGEAEAFF. The CDR3 DNA is TGTGCCAGCAGCTTAACTCCGGCGGGGAGGGGGGAGGCTGAAGCTTTCTTT.

This clone has only a few counts. This sequence joins TRBV28 and TRBJ1-5; 7 bases are shared with TRBD1. CDR3 length: 14 amino acids. V lost 6 bases and J lost 4; bases outside the gene matches: 6. Germline-derived CDR1 and CDR2 are MDHEN and SYDVKM. CDR3 nucleotides: TGTGCCAGCAGGGAGGGGGCATGGAATCAGCCCCAGCATTTT. Encoded protein: CASREGAWNQPQHF.

This clone was picked up one time. This chain links TRBV13 with TRBJ1-5, with 8 bases fitting TRBD1. This CDR3 is 16 amino acids long. CDR1 is PRHDT and CDR2 is FYEKMQ in the germline V gene (reference sequence). With V trimmed by 5 bases and J by 4 bases, 10 bases remained unmatched. CDR3 protein: CASSTRTGKINQPQHF. CDR3 DNA sequence: TGTGCCAGCAGCACAAGGACAGGGAAAATAAATCAGCCCCAGCATTTT.

The chain combines TRBV10-1 with TRBJ2-2, with 8 bases identical to TRBD2. With V trimmed by 2 bases and J by 4 bases, 9 bases remained unmatched. The CDR3 has 17 residues. Germline V gene data show CDR1 as WNHNN and CDR2 as SYGVQD (reference sequence). The DNA of the CDR3 is TGCGCCAGCAGTGAGGCTAGCATCGGGAGGGGCACCGGGGAGCTGTTTTTT. Translated: CASSEASIGRGTGELFF.

V usage is TRBV5-5 and J usage is TRBJ2-5; TRBD1 agrees at 9 bases. The CDR3 totals 16 residues. V lost 2 bases to trimming and J lost 5 bases; unmatched junction nucleotides: 10. The germline V gene encodes CDR1 SGHKS and CDR2 YYEKEE (reference sequence). DNA of the CDR3: TGTGCCAGCAGCTTAGGCGCTAGGGGACAGGGTGAGACCCAGTACTTC. Its protein product is CASSLGARGQGETQYF.

V usage is TRBV5-1 and J usage is TRBJ2-5; 8 positions match TRBD2. This CDR3 is 19 amino acids long. From germline, CDR1 is SGHRS and CDR2 YFSETQ. Trimming at V came to 1 base and at J to 1 base, leaving 15 bases not matched to a gene. The CDR3 protein is CASSLLPRGTLAGQETQYF. CDR3 DNA sequence: TGCGCCAGCAGCTTGTTGCCACGAGGGACGCTAGCGGGCCAAGAGACCCAGTACTTC. Looking up the rest from reference TRBV5-1 and TRBJ2-5 gives the full variable domain: KAGVTQTPRYLIKTRGQQVTLSCSPISGHRSVSWYQQTPGQGLQFLFEYFSETQRNKGNFPGRFSGRQFSNSRSEMNVSTLELGDSALYLCASSLLPRGTLAGQETQYFGPGTRLLVL.

The CDR3 protein is CASSVGTSFYEQYF. The CDR3 region has the DNA TGTGCCAGCAGCGTAGGGACTAGCTTCTACGAGCAGTACTTC. V usage is TRBV9 and J usage is TRBJ2-7, with 8 bases lining up with TRBD2. The CDR3 is made up of 14 amino acids. V trimming: 0 bases; J trimming: 3 bases; junction bases outside the gene matches: 2. Germline loops: CDR1 SGDLS, CDR2 YYNGEE. Full variable domain (rest looked up from reference TRBV9 and TRBJ2-7): DSGVTQTPKHLITATGQRVTLRCSPRSGDLSVYWYQQSLDQGLQFLIQYYNGEERAKGNILERFSAQQFPDLHSELNLSSLELGDSALYFCASSVGTSFYEQYFGPGTRLTVT.

J is TRBJ1-5 and V is TRBV23-1, with D possibly being TRBD1 (6 bases). TRBV23-1 belongs to the ORF category, with a function that is uncertain. Trimming left V 8 bases short and J 5 bases short, with 13 bases between. The CDR3 totals 13 residues. CDR3 region: CASGVRGYQPQHF. CDR3 in DNA: TGCGCCAGCGGAGTCAGGGGCTATCAGCCCCAGCATTTT.

This chain links TRBV3-1 (or the pseudogene TRBV3-2) with TRBJ1-6; 7 bases line up with TRBD1. The CDR3 sequence is 16 residues long. V lost 2 bases, J lost 8 bases, and 9 bases stayed unmatched. The germline V gene encodes CDR1 LGHDT and CDR2 YNNKEL (reference sequence). The CDR3: CASSQYGGGVYSPLHF. The CDR3 region has the DNA TGTGCCAGCAGCCAATATGGAGGGGGCGTATATTCACCCCTCCACTTT.

This rearrangement joins TRBV7-8 to TRBJ2-3; 15 bases map to TRBD2. Unmatched junction bases numbered 14, after V lost 7 bases and J lost 6 bases. Germline CDR1 reads SGHVS; CDR2 reads FQNEAQ. The CDR3 is 18 residues long. The CDR3 DNA reads TGTGCCAGCACGGGGACTAGCGGGAGGATCCCAGCACTTGATACGCAGTATTTT. Translating gives CASTGTSGRIPALDTQYF.

This chain links TRBV6-1 with TRBJ1-2, with 7 bases aligning to TRBD1. J gave up 8 bases and V 3 bases, and 9 bases lay outside the gene matches. In germline, CDR1 is MNHNS, CDR2 SASEGT. The CDR3 spans 14 residues. The CDR3 bases are TGTGCCAGCAGTGAGGGGACAGCCTTCGGGGGCTACACCTTC. Encoded protein: CASSEGTAFGGYTF.

This rearrangement joins TRBV7-2 to TRBJ2-7, with D unresolved. This CDR3 contains 12 residues. V lost 2 bases and J 2 bases, leaving 4 bases between the germline ends. Germline assignment: CDR1 SGHTA and CDR2 FQGNSA. The CDR3 spells CASSLPTYEQYF. CDR3 in DNA: TGTGCCAGCAGCTTACCCACCTACGAGCAGTACTTC.

In this sample, this clone turned up many times. The CDR3 nucleotides are TGCGCCAGCAGCTTGGGACAGGACTACAATGAGCAGTTCTTC. This translates into CASSLGQDYNEQFF. The chain carries TRBV5-1 and TRBJ2-1, with D maybe TRBD1 (6 bases). The CDR3 contains 14 residues. In germline, CDR1 is SGHRS, CDR2 YFSETQ. The V gene lost 0 bases and the J gene lost 3 bases, with 7 bases spanning the gap. The full variable domain, completed using reference TRBV5-1 and TRBJ2-1, is KAGVTQTPRYLIKTRGQQVTLSCSPISGHRSVSWYQQTPGQGLQFLFEYFSETQRNKGNFPGRFSGRQFSNSRSEMNVSTLELGDSALYLCASSLGQDYNEQFFGPGTRLTVL.

This clone turned up a few times. The chain recombines TRBV28 with TRBJ1-4, with 8 bases fitting TRBD1. The junction had 6 bases not matched to a gene; V was cut back by 5 bases and J by 7 bases. Germline CDR1 and CDR2: MDHEN and SYDVKM. The CDR3 is 14 amino acids. This CDR3 reads CASSRTGWFEKLFF. In DNA form, the CDR3 reads TGTGCCAGCAGTCGGACAGGGTGGTTTGAAAAACTGTTTTTT.

V and J are TRBV18 and TRBJ1-2; 7 bases are shared with TRBD1. This CDR3 has 16 amino acids. The germline V gene encodes CDR1 KGHSH and CDR2 LQKENI. Losses at the gene ends were 3 bases for V and 4 bases for J; bases not matched to a gene: 11. The CDR3 DNA is TGTGCCAGCTCACCGGGGGCGATGGGACAGAGCTATGGCTACACCTTC. It encodes CASSPGAMGQSYGYTF.